The clone carrying this T cell receptor (beta chain) appeared a few times. Documented time point: pre-sensitization, week 0. Specified treatment: therapeutic diphenylcyclopropenone sensitization with weekly scalp DPC. Unfractionated whole blood served as the source for total RNA extraction. Trimming took 5 bases from V and 2 from J; bases not matched to a gene: 6. This CDR3 is built from 15 residues. Looked up from germline, CDR1 is SGHTA and CDR2 is FQGNSA. This record belongs to a study of human T cells and chemical hapten exposure. A single record per CDR3 protein comes from TCRdb applying MiXCR to the RACE reads. The repertoire includes 380,000 or so distinct CDR3 sequences, around 5.5% of them detected once, and approximately 8.2% sits in the top ten.

This chain joins TRBV7-2 and TRBJ2-7; 10 nucleotides match TRBD2. This TCR came from a woman aged 18-35 years with alopecia areata. Some clones in this sample may be carry-over from other donors' samples. The specimen comprised whole blood, sampled in connection with sensitization to the hapten diphenylcyclopropenone (DPC). This CDR3 is CASSLSGGLPYEQYF. In DNA, the CDR3 is TGTGCCAGCAGCCTTAGCGGGGGGCTACCCTACGAGCAGTACTTC.